This T cell receptor beta chain was retrieved from a study of cytomegalovirus exposure and HLA in healthy donors. This clone has a handful of counts. Its antigen is not known. General study results and limits: Reports credit the classifier with highly specific, highly sensitive diagnosis of cytomegalovirus status. Reports state that TCR beta sequences accurately predicted most subjects' HLA-A and HLA-B alleles. Later, an analysis found that common viral pathogens appeared to be linked with several of the most significant clusters.

PCR employed 60 Vbeta and 13 Jbeta primers. Some clones are missing from TCRdb's copy, which holds only in-frame ones; the method was immunoSEQ multiplex PCR. The sample lists about 160,000 clones, around 76% occurring once. Trimming left V 1 base short and J 2 bases short, with 8 bases between. The CDR3 has 14 residues. Germline CDR1 MNHEY, CDR2 SMNVEV (reference sequence). Sequencing was carried out using PBMCs. This chain joins TRBV27 and TRBJ2-5; tentative D call: TRBD1 (5 bases). The TCR originated in a man aged 35-49 years in good health and CMV-seropositive. The CDR3 region is CASSLLQGQETQYF. CDR3 bases: TGTGCCAGCAGTTTATTGCAGGGACAAGAGACCCAGTACTTC.